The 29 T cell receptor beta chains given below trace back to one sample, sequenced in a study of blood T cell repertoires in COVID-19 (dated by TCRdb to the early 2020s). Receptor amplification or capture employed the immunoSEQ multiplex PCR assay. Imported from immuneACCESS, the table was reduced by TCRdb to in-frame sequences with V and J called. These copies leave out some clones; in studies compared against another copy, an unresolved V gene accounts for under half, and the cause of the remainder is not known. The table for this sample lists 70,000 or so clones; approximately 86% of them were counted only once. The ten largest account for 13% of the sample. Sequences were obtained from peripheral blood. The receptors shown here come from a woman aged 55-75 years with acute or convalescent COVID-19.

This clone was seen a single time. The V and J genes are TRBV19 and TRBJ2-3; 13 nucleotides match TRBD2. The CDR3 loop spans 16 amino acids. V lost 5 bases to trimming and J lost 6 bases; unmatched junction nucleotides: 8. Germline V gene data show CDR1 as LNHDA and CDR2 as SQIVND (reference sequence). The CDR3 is CASSRGLAGEGDTQYF. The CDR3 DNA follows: TGTGCCAGTAGTCGCGGACTAGCGGGGGAGGGGGATACGCAGTATTTT.

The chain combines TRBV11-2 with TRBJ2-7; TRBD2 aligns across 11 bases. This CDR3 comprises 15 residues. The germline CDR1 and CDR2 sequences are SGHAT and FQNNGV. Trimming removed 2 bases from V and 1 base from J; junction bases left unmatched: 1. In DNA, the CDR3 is TGTGCCAGCAGCTTACTAGCGGGGGGATCCTACGAGCAGTACTTC. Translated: CASSLLAGGSYEQYF.

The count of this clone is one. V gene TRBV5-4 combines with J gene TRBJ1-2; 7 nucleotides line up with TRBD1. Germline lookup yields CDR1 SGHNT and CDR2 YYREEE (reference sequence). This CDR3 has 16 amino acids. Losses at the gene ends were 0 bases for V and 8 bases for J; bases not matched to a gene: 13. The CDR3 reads CASSLGVTGTERGYTF. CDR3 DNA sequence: TGTGCCAGCAGCTTGGGGGTAACTGGGACAGAGAGAGGCTACACCTTC.

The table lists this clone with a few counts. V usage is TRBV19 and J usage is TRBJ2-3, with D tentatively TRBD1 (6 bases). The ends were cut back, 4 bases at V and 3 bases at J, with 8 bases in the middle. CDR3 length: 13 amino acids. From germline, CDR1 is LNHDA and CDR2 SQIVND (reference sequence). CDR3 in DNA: TGTGCCAGTAGTACAACAGGGACAGATACGCAGTATTTT. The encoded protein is CASSTTGTDTQYF. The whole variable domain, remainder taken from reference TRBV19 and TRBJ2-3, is DGGITQSPKYLFRKEGQNVTLSCEQNLNHDAMYWYRQDPGQGLRLIYYSQIVNDFQKGDIAEGYSVSREKKESFPLTVTSAQKNPTAFYLCASSTTGTDTQYFGPGTRLTVL.

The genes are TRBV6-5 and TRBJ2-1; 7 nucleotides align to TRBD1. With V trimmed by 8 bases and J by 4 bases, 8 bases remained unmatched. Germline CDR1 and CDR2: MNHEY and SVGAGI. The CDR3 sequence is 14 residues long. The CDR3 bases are TGTGCCAGCCGATCTACAGGGGCATACAATGAGCAGTTCTTC. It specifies CASRSTGAYNEQFF.

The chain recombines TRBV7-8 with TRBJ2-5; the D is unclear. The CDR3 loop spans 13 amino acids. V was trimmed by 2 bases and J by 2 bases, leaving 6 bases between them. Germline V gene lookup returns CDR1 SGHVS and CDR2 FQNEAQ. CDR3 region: CASSLLTQETQYF. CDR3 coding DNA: TGTGCCAGCAGCTTATTGACACAAGAGACCCAGTACTTC.

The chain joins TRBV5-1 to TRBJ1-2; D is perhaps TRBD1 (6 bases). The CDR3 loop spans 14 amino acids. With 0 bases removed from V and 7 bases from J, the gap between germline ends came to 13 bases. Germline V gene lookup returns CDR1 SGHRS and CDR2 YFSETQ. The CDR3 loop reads CASSLGTALAGYTF. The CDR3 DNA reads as TGCGCCAGCAGCTTGGGGACAGCGTTAGCTGGCTACACCTTC.

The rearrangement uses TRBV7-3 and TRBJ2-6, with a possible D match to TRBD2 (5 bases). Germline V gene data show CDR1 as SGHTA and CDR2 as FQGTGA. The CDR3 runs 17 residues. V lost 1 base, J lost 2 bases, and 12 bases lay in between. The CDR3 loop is CASSLIRGQAGANVLTF. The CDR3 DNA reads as TGTGCCAGCAGCTTAATCCGGGGTCAGGCTGGGGCCAACGTCCTGACTTTC.

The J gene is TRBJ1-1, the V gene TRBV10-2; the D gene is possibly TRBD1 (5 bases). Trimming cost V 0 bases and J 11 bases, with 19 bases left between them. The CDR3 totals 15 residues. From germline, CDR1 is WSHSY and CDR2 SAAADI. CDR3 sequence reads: CASSESGQTVEEAFF. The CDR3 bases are TGCGCCAGCAGTGAGTCGGGGCAGACCGTGGAAGAGGCTTTCTTT.

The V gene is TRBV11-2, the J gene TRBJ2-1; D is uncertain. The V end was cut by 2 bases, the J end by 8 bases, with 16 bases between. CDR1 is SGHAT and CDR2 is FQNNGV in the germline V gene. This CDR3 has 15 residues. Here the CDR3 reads CASSLLGSDVDEQFF. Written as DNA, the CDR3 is TGTGCCAGCAGCTTACTAGGTTCGGATGTGGATGAGCAGTTCTTC.

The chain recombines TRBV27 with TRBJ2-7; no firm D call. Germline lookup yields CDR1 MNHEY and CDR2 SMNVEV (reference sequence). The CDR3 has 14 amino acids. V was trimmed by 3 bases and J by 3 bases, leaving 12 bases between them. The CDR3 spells CASSFLGPNYEQYF. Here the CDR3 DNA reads TGTGCCAGCAGTTTCCTTGGCCCAAACTACGAGCAGTACTTC.

CDR3 protein: CASSQGTANTGELFF. The CDR3 DNA reads as TGTGCCAGCAGCCAGGGGACAGCGAACACCGGGGAGCTGTTTTTT. The J gene is TRBJ2-2, the V gene TRBV3-1 (or the pseudogene TRBV3-2); 7 positions agree with TRBD1. V dropped 3 bases and J dropped 0; count of bases not matched to a gene: 1. The length of the CDR3 is 15 residues. Germline V gene data show CDR1 as LGHDT and CDR2 as YNNKEL (reference sequence).

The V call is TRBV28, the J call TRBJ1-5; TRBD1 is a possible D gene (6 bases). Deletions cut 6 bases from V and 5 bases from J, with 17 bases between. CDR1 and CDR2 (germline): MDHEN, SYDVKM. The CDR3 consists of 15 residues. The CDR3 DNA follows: TGTGCCAGCAGCCGAAGGGGGGGGTACTATCAGCCCCAGCATTTT. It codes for CASSRRGGYYQPQHF.

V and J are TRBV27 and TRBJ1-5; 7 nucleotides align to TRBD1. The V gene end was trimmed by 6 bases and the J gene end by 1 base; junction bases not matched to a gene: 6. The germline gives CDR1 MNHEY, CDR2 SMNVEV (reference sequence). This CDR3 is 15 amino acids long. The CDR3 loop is CASSLDRWSNQPQHF. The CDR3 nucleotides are TGTGCCAGCAGCTTGGACAGGTGGAGCAATCAGCCCCAGCATTTT.

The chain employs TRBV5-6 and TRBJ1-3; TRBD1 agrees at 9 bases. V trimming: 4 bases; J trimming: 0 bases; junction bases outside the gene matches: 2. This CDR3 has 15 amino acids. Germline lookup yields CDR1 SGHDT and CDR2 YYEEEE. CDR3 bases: TGTGCCAGCAGCGGGACAGGGAACTCTGGAAACACCATATATTTT. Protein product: CASSGTGNSGNTIYF. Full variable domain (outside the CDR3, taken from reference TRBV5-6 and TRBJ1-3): DAGVTQSPTHLIKTRGQQVTLRCSPKSGHDTVSWYQQALGQGPQFIFQYYEEEERQRGNFPDRFSGHQFPNYSSELNVNALLLGDSALYLCASSGTGNSGNTIYFGEGSWLTVV.

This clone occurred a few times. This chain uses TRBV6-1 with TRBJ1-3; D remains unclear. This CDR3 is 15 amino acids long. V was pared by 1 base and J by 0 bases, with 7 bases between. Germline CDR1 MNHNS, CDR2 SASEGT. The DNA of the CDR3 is TGTGCCAGCAGTGAAGAGAGGTTCTCTGGAAACACCATATATTTT. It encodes CASSEERFSGNTIYF.

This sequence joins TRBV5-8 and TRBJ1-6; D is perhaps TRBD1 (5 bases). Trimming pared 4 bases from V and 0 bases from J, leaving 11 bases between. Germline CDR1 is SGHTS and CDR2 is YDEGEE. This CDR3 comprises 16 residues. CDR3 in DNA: TGTGCCAGCAGCCTGGGGGGGGTCTCCTATAATTCACCCCTCCACTTT. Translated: CASSLGGVSYNSPLHF.

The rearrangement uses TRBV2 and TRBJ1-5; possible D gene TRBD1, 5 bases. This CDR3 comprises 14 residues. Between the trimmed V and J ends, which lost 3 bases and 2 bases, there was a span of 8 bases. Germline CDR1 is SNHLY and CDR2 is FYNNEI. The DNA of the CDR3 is TGTGCCAGCAGTGAGGCCAGGGGCAATCAGCCCCAGCATTTT. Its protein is CASSEARGNQPQHF.

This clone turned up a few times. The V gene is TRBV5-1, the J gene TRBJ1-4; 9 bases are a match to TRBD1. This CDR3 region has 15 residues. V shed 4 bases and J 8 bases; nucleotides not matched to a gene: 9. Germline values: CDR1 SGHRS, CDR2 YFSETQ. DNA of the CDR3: TGCGCCAGCAGCAACTCGGGACAGGGAGGCGAAAAACTGTTTTTT. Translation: CASSNSGQGGEKLFF.

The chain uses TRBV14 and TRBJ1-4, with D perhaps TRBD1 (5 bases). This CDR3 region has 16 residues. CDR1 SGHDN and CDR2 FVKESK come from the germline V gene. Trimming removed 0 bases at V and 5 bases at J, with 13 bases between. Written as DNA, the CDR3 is TGTGCCAGCAGCCAAGATCATCCAGGGAAGAATGAAAAACTGTTTTTT. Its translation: CASSQDHPGKNEKLFF.

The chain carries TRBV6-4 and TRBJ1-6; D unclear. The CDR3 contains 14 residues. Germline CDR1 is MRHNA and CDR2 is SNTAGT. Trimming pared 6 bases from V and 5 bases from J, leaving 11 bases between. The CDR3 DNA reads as TGTGCCAGCAGGGAATCAGGAAATAATTCACCCCTCCACTTT. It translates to CASRESGNNSPLHF.

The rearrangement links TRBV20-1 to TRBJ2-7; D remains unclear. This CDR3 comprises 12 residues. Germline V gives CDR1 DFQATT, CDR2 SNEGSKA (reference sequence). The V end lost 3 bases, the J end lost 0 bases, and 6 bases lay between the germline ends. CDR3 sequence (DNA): TGCAGTGCTAGTTTCGGCTCCTACGAGCAGTACTTC. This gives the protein CSASFGSYEQYF.

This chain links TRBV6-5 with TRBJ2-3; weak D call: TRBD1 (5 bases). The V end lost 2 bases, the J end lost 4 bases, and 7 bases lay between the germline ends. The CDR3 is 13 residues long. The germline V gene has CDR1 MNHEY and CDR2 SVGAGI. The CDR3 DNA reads TGTGCCAGCAGTTACGACAGAGCAGATACGCAGTATTTT. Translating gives CASSYDRADTQYF.

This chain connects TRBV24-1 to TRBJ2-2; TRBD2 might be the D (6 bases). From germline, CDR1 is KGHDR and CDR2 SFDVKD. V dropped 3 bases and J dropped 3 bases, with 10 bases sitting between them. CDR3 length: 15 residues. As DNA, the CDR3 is TGTGCCACCAGTGATGTTAGCGGTGACACCGGGGAGCTGTTTTTT. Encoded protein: CATSDVSGDTGELFF.

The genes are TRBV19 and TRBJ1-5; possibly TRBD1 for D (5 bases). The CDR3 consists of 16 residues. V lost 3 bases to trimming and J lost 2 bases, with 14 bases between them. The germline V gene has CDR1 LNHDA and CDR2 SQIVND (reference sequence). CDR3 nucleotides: TGTGCCAGTAGTATTAGTTGGAGGGGTGGCAATCAGCCCCAGCATTTT. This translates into CASSISWRGGNQPQHF.

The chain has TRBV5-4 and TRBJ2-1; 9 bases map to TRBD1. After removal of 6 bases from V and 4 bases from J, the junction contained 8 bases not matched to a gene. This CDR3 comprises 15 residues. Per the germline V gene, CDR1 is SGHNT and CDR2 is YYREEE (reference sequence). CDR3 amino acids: CASTQGGTGYNEQFF. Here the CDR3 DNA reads TGTGCCAGCACCCAAGGCGGGACAGGGTACAATGAGCAGTTCTTC.

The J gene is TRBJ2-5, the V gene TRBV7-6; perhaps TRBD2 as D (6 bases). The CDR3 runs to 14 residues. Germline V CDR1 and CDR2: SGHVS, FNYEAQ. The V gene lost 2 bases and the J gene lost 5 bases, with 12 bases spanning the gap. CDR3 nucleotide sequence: TGTGCCAGCAGCTTAAGCGGGCCGGGGGAGACCCAGTACTTC. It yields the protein CASSLSGPGETQYF.

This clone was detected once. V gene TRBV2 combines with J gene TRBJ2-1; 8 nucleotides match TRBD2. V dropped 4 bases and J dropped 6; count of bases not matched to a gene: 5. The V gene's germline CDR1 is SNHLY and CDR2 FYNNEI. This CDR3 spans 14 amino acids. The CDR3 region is CASSVRGGTNEQFF. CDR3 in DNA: TGTGCCAGCAGTGTACGCGGGGGGACCAATGAGCAGTTCTTC.

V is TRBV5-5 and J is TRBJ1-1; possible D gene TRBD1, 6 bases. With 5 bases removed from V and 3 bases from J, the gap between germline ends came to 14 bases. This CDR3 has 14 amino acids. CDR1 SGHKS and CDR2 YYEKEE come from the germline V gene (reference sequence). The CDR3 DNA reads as TGTGCCAGCAGGGAACAGGGAGGGTACACTGAAGCTTTCTTT. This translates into CASREQGGYTEAFF.